What follows describes a single T cell receptor (beta chain). This sample is part of a study of blood T cell repertoires in COVID-19. V gave up 6 bases and J gave up 6 bases, with 15 bases separating them. This CDR3 has 14 amino acids. CDR1 is MNHNY and CDR2 is SVGAGI in the germline V gene (reference sequence). Using immunoSEQ multiplex PCR, the repertoire was profiled, and TCRdb retains in-frame clones only, with some absent. The data show around 57,000 clones, 70% to 90% seen once. The clonotype comes from an elderly woman with active COVID-19. Source material: peripheral blood. The rearrangement links TRBV6-6 to TRBJ2-4, with D perhaps TRBD2 (5 bases). The CDR3 loop reads CASSPAGTANIQYF. The CDR3 region has the DNA TGTGCCAGCAGCCCCGCGGGCACAGCAAACATTCAGTACTTC.